Listed below are T cell receptor beta chains from one sample, sequenced in a study of PD-L1 blockade in urothelial cancer. Assay: immunoSEQ multiplex PCR; the TCRdb copy retains only in-frame clones and omits some. The data show about 57,000 clones, roughly 76% seen once. The specimen comprised PBMCs, sampled around atezolizumab (anti-PD-L1) treatment. The receptors originated from a man between 65 and 79 years old with urothelial cancer. The CDR3 runs from the conserved cysteine through the conserved F or W. Each record gives: D gene, V gene, clone size, J gene, CDR3 protein, CDR3 DNA. D genes are given only for firm matches. Clone sizes are given selectively: once, few, many, or a class where the clone is expanded.

>.|TRBV28|.|TRBJ2-3
CASSRPLTGTPSDTQYF
TGTGCCAGCAGTCGACCACTCACCGGGACACCTTCAGATACGCAGTATTTT
>TRBD1|TRBV11-2|.|TRBJ1-2
CASSLGQGDHYGYTF
TGTGCCAGCAGCTTAGGACAGGGGGATCACTATGGCTACACCTTC
>.|TRBV7-7|.|TRBJ2-7
CASSLGSPGEQYF
TGTGCTAGCAGCTTAGGGAGTCCGGGCGAGCAGTACTTC
>TRBD1|TRBV7-9|.|TRBJ1-2
CASNDRALGGYTF
TGTGCCAGCAATGACAGGGCATTAGGGGGCTACACCTTC
>TRBD1|TRBV30|.|TRBJ1-5
CAWGQGLNNQPQHF
TGTGCCTGGGGACAGGGGCTCAACAATCAGCCCCAGCATTTT
>TRBD1|TRBV30|.|TRBJ2-1
CAWSGTGGDEQFF
TGTGCCTGGAGTGGGACAGGGGGAGATGAGCAGTTCTTC
>TRBD1|TRBV19|.|TRBJ2-2
CASRTHRGRHAGELFF
TGTGCCAGTAGAACACACAGGGGACGGCACGCCGGGGAGCTGTTTTTT
>TRBD1|TRBV6-5|once|TRBJ1-2
CASRLTGGGYGYTF
TGTGCCAGCAGATTGACAGGGGGCGGCTATGGCTACACCTTC
>.|TRBV19|.|TRBJ1-5
CASTQVPYSNQPQHF
TGTGCCAGTACACAGGTACCTTATAGCAATCAGCCCCAGCATTTT
>.|TRBV5-5|.|TRBJ1-2
CASSLGEDRTYGYTF
TGTGCCAGCAGTTTGGGTGAGGACAGAACTTATGGCTACACCTTC
>.|TRBV9|.|TRBJ2-7
CASSVEARNEQYF
TGTGCCAGCAGCGTGGAGGCTCGCAACGAGCAGTACTTC